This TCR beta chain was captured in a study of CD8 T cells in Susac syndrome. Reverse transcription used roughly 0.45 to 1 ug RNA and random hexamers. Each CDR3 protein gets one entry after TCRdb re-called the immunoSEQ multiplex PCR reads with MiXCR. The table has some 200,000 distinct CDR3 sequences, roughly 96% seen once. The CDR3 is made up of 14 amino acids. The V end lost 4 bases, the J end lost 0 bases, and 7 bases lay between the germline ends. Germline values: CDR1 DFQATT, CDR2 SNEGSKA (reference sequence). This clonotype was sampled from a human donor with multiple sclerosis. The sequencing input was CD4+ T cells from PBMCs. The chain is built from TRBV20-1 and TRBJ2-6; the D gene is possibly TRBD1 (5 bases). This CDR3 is CSAKGHSGANVLTF. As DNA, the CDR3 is TGCAGTGCTAAGGGGCACTCTGGGGCCAACGTCCTGACTTTC.